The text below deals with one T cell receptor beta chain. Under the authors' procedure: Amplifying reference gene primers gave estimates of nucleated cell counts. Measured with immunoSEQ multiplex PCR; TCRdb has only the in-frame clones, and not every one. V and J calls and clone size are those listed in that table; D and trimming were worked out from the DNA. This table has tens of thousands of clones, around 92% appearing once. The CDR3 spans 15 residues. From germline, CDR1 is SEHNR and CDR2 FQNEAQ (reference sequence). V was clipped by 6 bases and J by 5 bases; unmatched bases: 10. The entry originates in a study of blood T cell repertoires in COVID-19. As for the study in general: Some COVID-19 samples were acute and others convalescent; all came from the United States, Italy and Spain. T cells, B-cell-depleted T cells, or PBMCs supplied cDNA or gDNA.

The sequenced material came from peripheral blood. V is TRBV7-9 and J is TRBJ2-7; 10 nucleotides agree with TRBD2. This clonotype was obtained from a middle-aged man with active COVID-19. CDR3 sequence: CASRRPGTSVNEQYF. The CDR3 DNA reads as TGTGCCAGCAGACGCCCCGGGACTAGCGTGAACGAGCAGTACTTC.